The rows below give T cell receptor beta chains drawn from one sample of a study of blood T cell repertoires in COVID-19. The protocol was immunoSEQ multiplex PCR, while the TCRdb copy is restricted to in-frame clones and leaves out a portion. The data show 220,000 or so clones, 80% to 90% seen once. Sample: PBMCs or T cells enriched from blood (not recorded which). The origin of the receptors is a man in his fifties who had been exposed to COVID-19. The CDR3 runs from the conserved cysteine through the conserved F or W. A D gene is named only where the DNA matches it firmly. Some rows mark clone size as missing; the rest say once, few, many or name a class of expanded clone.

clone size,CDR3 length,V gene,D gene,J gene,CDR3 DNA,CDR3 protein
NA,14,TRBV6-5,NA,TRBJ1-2,TGTGCCAGCAGTTATTCCCAGGGGATGTATGGCTACACCTTC,CASSYSQGMYGYTF
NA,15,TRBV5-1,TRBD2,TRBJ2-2,TGCGCCAGCAGCTTGGACGGGAGGGATCCCGGGGAGCTGTTTTTT,CASSLDGRDPGELFF
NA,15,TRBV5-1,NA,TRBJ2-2,TGCGCCAGCAGCTTGGCTTATGCCGGGACCGGGGAGCTGTTTTTT,CASSLAYAGTGELFF
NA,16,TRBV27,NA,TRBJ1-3,TGTGCCAGCAGTTTATCTGGAGGGCTCGCCGGAAACACCATATATTTT,CASSLSGGLAGNTIYF
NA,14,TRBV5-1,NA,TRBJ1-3,TGCGCCAGCAGCTCGGGGAGCTCTGGAAACACCATATATTTT,CASSSGSSGNTIYF
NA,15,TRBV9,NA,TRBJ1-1,TGTGCCAGCAGCGCAGGAGGACGGGTAGACACTGAAGCTTTCTTT,CASSAGGRVDTEAFF
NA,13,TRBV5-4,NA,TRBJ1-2,TGTGCCAGCAGCCGGGGACAAAACTATGGCTACACCTTC,CASSRGQNYGYTF
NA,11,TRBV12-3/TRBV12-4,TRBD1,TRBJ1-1,TGTGCCAGCAGTTTTATCACAGGGGAATTGTTT,CASSFITGELF
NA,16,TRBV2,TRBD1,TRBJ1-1,TGTGCCAGCAGACCGCCGGGACAGGGAAGTGACACTGAAGCTTTCTTT,CASRPPGQGSDTEAFF
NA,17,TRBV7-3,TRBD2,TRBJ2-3,TGTGCCAGCACCGAGACCCAACTAGCGGGGAGCACAGATACGCAGTATTTT,CASTETQLAGSTDTQYF
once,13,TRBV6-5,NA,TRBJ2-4,TGTGCCAGCCGGTCGGCCCCTAGAAACATTCAGTACTTC,CASRSAPRNIQYF
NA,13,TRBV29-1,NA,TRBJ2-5,TGCAGCGTTGCCTGGCAAGGGGGAGAGACCCAGTACTTC,CSVAWQGGETQYF
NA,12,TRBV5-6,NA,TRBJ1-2,TGTGCCAGCAGCTTACAGGGTCGTGGCTACACCTTC,CASSLQGRGYTF
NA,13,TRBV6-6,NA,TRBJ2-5,TGTGCCAGCAGTTACCCTAACTCTGAGACCCAGTACTTC,CASSYPNSETQYF
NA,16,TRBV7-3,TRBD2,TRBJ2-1,TGTGCCAGCAGCTTATATCCTAGCGGGAGTTACAATGAGCAGTTCTTC,CASSLYPSGSYNEQFF
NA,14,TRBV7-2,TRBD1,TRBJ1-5,TGTGCCAGCAGCTTAAGACAGGGGCCTCAGCCCCAGCATTTT,CASSLRQGPQPQHF
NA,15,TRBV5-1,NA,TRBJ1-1,TGCGCCAGCAGCTTTCGGGGTCCGGTGAACACTGAAGCTTTCTTT,CASSFRGPVNTEAFF
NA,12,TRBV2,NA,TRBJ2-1,TGTGCCAGCATGAACACTGGGGAGTTGCAGTTCTTC,CASMNTGELQFF
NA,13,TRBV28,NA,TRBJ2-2,TGTGCCAGCAGACGGAGACCTCCCGGGGAGCTGTTTTTT,CASRRRPPGELFF
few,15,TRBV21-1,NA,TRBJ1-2,TGTGCCAGCAGCAAAGCGCTTTCAGGGAACTATGGCTACACCTTC,CASSKALSGNYGYTF
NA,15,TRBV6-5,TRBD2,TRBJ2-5,TGTGCCAGCAGCGAGTCTAGCGGGGGGGGCGAGACCCAGTACTTC,CASSESSGGGETQYF
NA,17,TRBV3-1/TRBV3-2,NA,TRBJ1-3,TGTGCCAGCAGCCAAGGAACAGAGAGAAGCTCTGGAAACACCATATATTTT,CASSQGTERSSGNTIYF
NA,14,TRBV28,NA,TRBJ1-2,TGTGCCAGCAGGCCGACGAGTTCGGGCTATGGCTACACCTTC,CASRPTSSGYGYTF
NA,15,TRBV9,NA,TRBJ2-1,TGTGCCAGCAGCGTAGCAGGCCCAGAAATCAATGAGCAGTTCTTC,CASSVAGPEINEQFF
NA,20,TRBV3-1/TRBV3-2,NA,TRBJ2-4,TGTGCCAGCAGCCAAGATTATCTCCGCGGGACAGCCGTAGCCAAAAACATTCAGTACTTC,CASSQDYLRGTAVAKNIQYF
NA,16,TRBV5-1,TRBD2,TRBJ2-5,TGCGCCAGCAGTCCCCTAGCGGGGAAGATTGGGGAGACCCAGTACTTC,CASSPLAGKIGETQYF
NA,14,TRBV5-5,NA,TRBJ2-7,TGTGCCAGCAGCTTCTTCGAGCGGCCTGGTGGGCAGTACTTC,CASSFFERPGGQYF
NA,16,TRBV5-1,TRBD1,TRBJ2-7,TGCGCCAGCAGCTTGGTCTCCCGGGACAGGGCCTACGAGCAGTACTTC,CASSLVSRDRAYEQYF
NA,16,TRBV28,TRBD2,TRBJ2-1,TGTGCCAGCAGTTTTAGGCAACTAGCGGGGGGAGACGAGCAGTTCTTC,CASSFRQLAGGDEQFF
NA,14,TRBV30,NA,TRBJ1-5,TGTGCCTGGAGTGCTGGGGGCAGCAATCAGCCCCAGCATTTT,CAWSAGGSNQPQHF
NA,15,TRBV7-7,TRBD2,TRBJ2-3,TGTGCTAGCAGCCTTGGGACTAGCGGGAGAAATACGCAGTATTTT,CASSLGTSGRNTQYF
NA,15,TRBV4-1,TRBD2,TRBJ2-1,TGCGCCAGCAGCCCTTTGGAGGGAGGGTACAATGAGCAGTTCTTC,CASSPLEGGYNEQFF
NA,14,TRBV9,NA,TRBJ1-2,TGTGCCAGCAGCGTAGGCACAGGGAACTATGGCTACACCTTC,CASSVGTGNYGYTF
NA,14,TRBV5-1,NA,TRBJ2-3,TGCGCCAGCAACGACCCGCAGGGGTCAGATACGCAGTATTTT,CASNDPQGSDTQYF
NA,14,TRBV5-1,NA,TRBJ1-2,TGCGCCAGCAGCTTGGAGGGACATAACTATGGCTACACCTTC,CASSLEGHNYGYTF
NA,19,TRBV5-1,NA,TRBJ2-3,TGCGCCAGCAGCTTTTTGGCCTTAGCAATCCCTTATAACACAGATACGCAGTATTTT,CASSFLALAIPYNTDTQYF
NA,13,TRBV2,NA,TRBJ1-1,TGTGCCACCCTAAGGGAGTTGAACACTGAAGCTTTCTTT,CATLRELNTEAFF
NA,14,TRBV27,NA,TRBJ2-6,TGTGCCAGCAGTTCCCTCTCTGGGGCCAACGTCCTGACTTTC,CASSSLSGANVLTF
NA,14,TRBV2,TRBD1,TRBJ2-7,TGTGCCAGCAGTGGGGACAGGGTTCCCTACGAGCAGTACTTC,CASSGDRVPYEQYF
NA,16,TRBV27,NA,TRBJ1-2,TGTGCCAGCAGTTTATCTCCAGGAGGGATTAGCTATGGCTACACCTTC,CASSLSPGGISYGYTF
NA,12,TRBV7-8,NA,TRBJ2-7,TGTGCCAGCAGCTTAGACGGGACAAGTGAACACTTC,CASSLDGTSEHF
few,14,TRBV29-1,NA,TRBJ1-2,TGCAGCGTTGAAGATTCCAGGTCCTATTATGGCTACACCTTC,CSVEDSRSYYGYTF
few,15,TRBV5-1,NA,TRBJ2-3,TGCGCCAGCAGCTTGACGGTAGCTAGCACAGATACGCAGTATTTT,CASSLTVASTDTQYF